These 30 T cell receptor beta chains were sequenced from one sample in a study of shared clonotypes between healthy human individuals. Libraries were prepared by immunoSEQ multiplex PCR; TCRdb keeps only in-frame clonotypes and omits some of them. Of about 1,800,000 clones in the sample, less than 95% were seen once. The naive CD8 population came from CD45RO-negative cells selected for CCR7, without terminally differentiated effector memory CD45RA+ cells. The sample was naive CD8+ T cells sorted from blood. The receptor set was obtained from a man in his late teens or twenties in good health.

J is TRBJ2-1 and V is TRBV7-9; the D gene is possibly TRBD2 (6 bases). Germline loops: CDR1 SEHNR, CDR2 FQNEAQ (reference sequence). The CDR3 has 15 residues. V dropped 5 bases and J dropped 6 bases, with 17 bases sitting between them. The CDR3 reads CASSPPGELLNEQFF. In DNA form, the CDR3 reads TGTGCCAGCAGCCCCCCGGGGGAACTACTCAATGAGCAGTTCTTC.

This chain links TRBV7-6 with TRBJ2-1; no firm D call. The germline V gene encodes CDR1 SGHVS and CDR2 FNYEAQ. CDR3 length equals 16 residues. V was shortened by 0 bases and J by 3 bases, with 12 bases between the two germline ends. The CDR3, as DNA: TGTGCCAGCAGCTTAGCGCCACCCCCGAGCTACAATGAGCAGTTCTTC. This codes for CASSLAPPPSYNEQFF. The variable domain in full, with the rest retrieved from reference TRBV7-6 and TRBJ2-1, is GAGVSQSPRYKVTKRGQDVALRCDPISGHVSLYWYRQALGQGPEFLTYFNYEAQQDKSGLPNDRFSAERPEGSISTLTIQRTEQRDSAMYRCASSLAPPPSYNEQFFGPGTRLTVL.

This clone was recorded once. The chain carries TRBV13 and TRBJ2-7; TRBD2 matches 10 bases. The CDR3 has 16 amino acids. CDR1 PRHDT and CDR2 FYEKMQ come from the germline V gene (reference sequence). Trimming cost V 5 bases and J 0 bases; bases outside gene matches: 7. Here the CDR3 reads CASSQMTSGFSYEQYF. The CDR3 bases are TGTGCCAGCAGCCAAATGACTAGCGGGTTCTCCTACGAGCAGTACTTC.

Comments on this clone: In the same sample, other DNA sequences code for this CDR3. The chain joins TRBV28 to TRBJ1-1; 8 nucleotides align to TRBD1. This CDR3 has 14 amino acids. The trim removed 5 bases at V and 5 bases at J, leaving 7 bases unmatched. Germline-derived CDR1 and CDR2 are MDHEN and SYDVKM. CDR3 bases: TGTGCCAGCAGTCTAAGGGGGACAGGAACTGAAGCTTTCTTT. Translation: CASSLRGTGTEAFF.

The rearrangement joins TRBV19 to TRBJ2-7, with D perhaps matching TRBD1 (5 bases). CDR1 is LNHDA, CDR2 SQIVND, per germline (reference sequence). The CDR3 is 13 residues long. With 7 bases removed from V and 3 bases from J, the gap between germline ends came to 13 bases. The CDR3 sequence is CASMVDTGYEQYF. The CDR3 nucleotides read TGTGCCAGTATGGTGGACACGGGCTACGAGCAGTACTTC.

The chain carries TRBV6-6 and TRBJ2-3; D ambiguous. Germline CDR1 and CDR2: MNHNY and SVGAGI (reference sequence). V gave up 5 bases and J gave up 1 base, with 16 bases separating them. The CDR3 contains 16 residues. The CDR3 DNA reads as TGTGCCAGCAGTGCACCTTCCCCTGCGGGCACAGATACGCAGTATTTT. The encoded protein is CASSAPSPAGTDTQYF.

V and J are TRBV6-6 and TRBJ2-7, with 7 bases lining up with TRBD1. The CDR3 extends over 14 amino acids. With 6 bases clipped from V and 3 bases from J, the junction kept 8 bases outside the gene matches. CDR1 MNHNY and CDR2 SVGAGI come from the germline V gene (reference sequence). This CDR3 is CASSRRGQLYEQYF. The CDR3 DNA is TGTGCCAGCAGCCGCCGGGGACAGCTCTACGAGCAGTACTTC.

With regard to this clone: Distinct nucleotide sequences in the sample also encode this CDR3. The rearrangement joins TRBV7-9 to TRBJ2-7, with unresolved D. The CDR3 is made up of 11 amino acids. Germline assignment: CDR1 SEHNR and CDR2 FQNEAQ (reference sequence). V lost 4 bases and J 6 bases, leaving 7 bases between the germline ends. CDR3 sequence (DNA): TGTGCCAGCAGCTCTACGCGCGAGCAGTACTTC. Amino acid sequence: CASSSTREQYF.

This clone was detected once. The V call is TRBV27, the J call TRBJ1-1; 9 bases are shared with TRBD1. Germline V gene sequence: CDR1 MNHEY, CDR2 SMNVEV (reference sequence). This CDR3 contains 16 residues. With V trimmed by 3 bases and J by 4 bases, 9 bases remained unmatched. In DNA form, the CDR3 reads TGTGCCAGCAGTTTCGGGACAGGGAAGTTGTCCACTGAAGCTTTCTTT. Encoded protein: CASSFGTGKLSTEAFF.

V and J are TRBV29-1 and TRBJ2-7, with a tentative D call TRBD1 (5 bases). Looked up from germline, CDR1 is SQVTM and CDR2 is ANQGSEA. The CDR3 is made up of 16 amino acids. V was pared by 3 bases and J by 0 bases, with 18 bases between. The CDR3 region is CSVEFRSQGDSYEQYF. Here the CDR3 DNA reads TGCAGCGTTGAGTTCCGTTCCCAGGGTGACTCCTACGAGCAGTACTTC.

The genes are TRBV28 and TRBJ2-1, with 8 bases that match TRBD1. With 7 bases clipped from V and 8 bases from J, the junction kept 13 bases outside the gene matches. The germline V gene has CDR1 MDHEN and CDR2 SYDVKM. The CDR3 sequence is 15 residues long. CDR3 coding DNA: TGTGCCAGCACCCGAGGTGCTGACAGGGGCTATGAGCAGTTCTTC. Protein: CASTRGADRGYEQFF.

Of note for this clone: In the same sample, other DNA sequences code for this CDR3. The V gene is TRBV5-1, the J gene TRBJ2-7, with D unresolved. The V gene's germline CDR1 is SGHRS and CDR2 YFSETQ. CDR3 length: 13 amino acids. The V end lost 0 bases, the J end lost 4 bases, and 8 bases lay between the germline ends. The CDR3 loop is CASSLDQTYEQYF. CDR3 bases: TGCGCCAGCAGCTTGGACCAGACGTACGAGCAGTACTTC.

The table lists this clone with a count of one. V gene TRBV30 combines with J gene TRBJ1-2, with no clear D. Trimming took 1 base from V and 5 from J, leaving 14 bases between them. The CDR3 loop spans 14 amino acids. Germline-derived CDR1 and CDR2 are GTSNPN and SVGIG (reference sequence). The CDR3 sequence is CAWSAFGNQYGYTF. The DNA of the CDR3 is TGTGCCTGGAGTGCCTTTGGAAATCAGTATGGCTACACCTTC. Looking up the rest from reference TRBV30 and TRBJ1-2 gives the full variable domain: SQTIHQWPATLVQPVGSPLSLECTVEGTSNPNLYWYRQAAGRGLQLLFYSVGIGQISSEVPQNLSASRPQDRQFILSSKKLLLSDSGFYLCAWSAFGNQYGYTFGSGTRLTVV.

The rearrangement uses TRBV9 and TRBJ1-5; D is uncertain. CDR3 length: 13 amino acids. Trimming stripped 4 bases from V and 2 bases from J, with 7 bases between. The germline gives CDR1 SGDLS, CDR2 YYNGEE. CDR3 in amino acids: CASSPVGNQPQHF. The CDR3 region has the DNA TGTGCCAGCAGCCCGGTGGGCAATCAGCCCCAGCATTTT.

The rearrangement joins TRBV28 to TRBJ2-2, with D uncertain. Germline loops: CDR1 MDHEN, CDR2 SYDVKM. V was shortened by 1 base and J by 4 bases, with 7 bases between the two germline ends. CDR3 length: 14 residues. CDR3 region: CASSLSGSTGELFF. CDR3 in DNA: TGTGCCAGCAGTTTATCCGGTTCCACCGGGGAGCTGTTTTTT.

The rearrangement joins TRBV4-1 to TRBJ1-4, with D possibly TRBD1 on 6 matching bases. Germline CDR1 is MGHRA and CDR2 is YSYEKL. The CDR3 has 16 residues. V was shortened by 4 bases and J by 3 bases, with 15 bases between the two germline ends. CDR3 nucleotides: TGCGCCAGCAGCCCAGGGGAGGCGCAGTCTAATGAAAAACTGTTTTTT. Translating it yields CASSPGEAQSNEKLFF.

A word on this clone: Within the sample, other DNA sequences also encode this same CDR3. CDR3 sequence (DNA): TGTGCCAGCAGTCTTGGGACTAGCGGGGGGTACGAGCAGTACTTC. Its translation is CASSLGTSGGYEQYF. The rearrangement uses TRBV27 and TRBJ2-7; 15 bases align to TRBD2. V lost 5 bases, J lost 4 bases, and 3 bases stayed unmatched. The germline V gene has CDR1 MNHEY and CDR2 SMNVEV (reference sequence). The CDR3 length is 15 residues.

The genes are TRBV4-1 and TRBJ2-7; D ambiguous. Germline V gene sequence: CDR1 MGHRA, CDR2 YSYEKL. Trimming removed 2 bases at V and 4 bases at J, with 9 bases between. There are 13 residues in the CDR3. The DNA of the CDR3 is TGCGCCAGCAGCCAAAACATGATTTACGAGCAGTACTTC. Translated, it gives CASSQNMIYEQYF.

V usage is TRBV5-6 and J usage is TRBJ2-5; 7 bases map to TRBD1. The CDR3 loop spans 14 amino acids. Germline-derived CDR1 and CDR2 are SGHDT and YYEEEE. The V segment lost 4 bases and the J segment 2 bases; nucleotides outside the gene matches: 5. CDR3 DNA: TGTGCCAGCAGCAAGACAGGGTTTCAAGAGACCCAGTACTTC. Protein: CASSKTGFQETQYF.

On this clone itself: In the same sample, other DNA sequences code for this CDR3. The gene calls are TRBV5-1 and TRBJ2-1; 7 bases map to TRBD2. Germline lookup yields CDR1 SGHRS and CDR2 YFSETQ. The CDR3 extends over 15 amino acids. The trim removed 0 bases at V and 4 bases at J, leaving 4 bases unmatched. The chain's CDR3 is CASSLAGGTYNEQFF. CDR3 nucleotide sequence: TGCGCCAGCAGCTTGGCGGGAGGTACGTACAATGAGCAGTTCTTC.

The chain carries TRBV6-1 and TRBJ2-7, with 8 positions matching TRBD1. CDR3 size: 16 residues. CDR1 is MNHNS and CDR2 is SASEGT in the germline V gene. With V trimmed by 3 bases and J by 4 bases, 11 bases remained unmatched. For the CDR3, the DNA is TGTGCCAGCAGTGACCCCTCGGGACAGGTTTGGTACGAGCAGTACTTC. This encodes CASSDPSGQVWYEQYF.

The chain couples TRBV6-1 to TRBJ2-3; TRBD2 might be the D (6 bases). CDR1 MNHNS and CDR2 SASEGT come from the germline V gene. V dropped 1 base and J dropped 4 bases, with 15 bases sitting between them. There are 16 residues in the CDR3. The CDR3 loop reads CASSEVVLWGADTQYF. Written as DNA, the CDR3 is TGTGCCAGCAGTGAAGTCGTCTTATGGGGGGCAGATACGCAGTATTTT.

The chain links TRBV11-2 to TRBJ2-7, with no clear D. Trimming removed 0 bases at V and 1 base at J, with 13 bases between. The CDR3 spans 16 residues. Germline V lookup: CDR1 SGHAT, CDR2 FQNNGV. The CDR3 here is CASSLDFGVASYEQYF. CDR3 DNA: TGTGCCAGCAGCTTAGATTTCGGAGTTGCGTCCTACGAGCAGTACTTC. Combining the CDR3 with reference TRBV11-2 and TRBJ2-7 gives the whole variable domain EAGVAQSPRYKIIEKRQSVAFWCNPISGHATLYWYQQILGQGPKLLIQFQNNGVVDDSQLPKDRFSAERLKGVDSTLKIQPAKLEDSAVYLCASSLDFGVASYEQYFGPGTRLTVT.

The J gene is TRBJ1-1, the V gene TRBV27, with D possibly matching TRBD1 (6 bases). The V gene's germline CDR1 is MNHEY and CDR2 SMNVEV (reference sequence). The CDR3 spans 18 residues. The ends were cut back, 0 bases at V and 4 bases at J, with 21 bases in the middle. For the CDR3, the DNA is TGTGCCAGCAGTTTATCGGGTCGCCCAGGGGCGGGAGGCACTGAAGCTTTCTTT. This codes for CASSLSGRPGAGGTEAFF.

The chain carries TRBV2 and TRBJ2-5; 7 nucleotides agree with TRBD1. The CDR3 is made up of 12 amino acids. In germline, CDR1 is SNHLY, CDR2 FYNNEI. The V and J ends lost 8 bases and 2 bases, in that order; junction bases with no gene match: 2. The CDR3 here is CASWDRQETQYF. DNA for the CDR3: TGTGCCAGCTGGGACAGACAAGAGACCCAGTACTTC.

V usage is TRBV28 and J usage is TRBJ2-2; 8 nucleotides match TRBD1. The J segment lost 0 bases and the V segment lost 3 bases, leaving 9 bases of the junction unmatched. The germline gives CDR1 MDHEN, CDR2 SYDVKM. The CDR3 extends over 18 amino acids. The CDR3 sequence is CASSFYFTGQANTGELFF. The CDR3 DNA sequence: TGTGCCAGCAGTTTCTATTTTACGGGACAGGCGAACACCGGGGAGCTGTTTTTT. Full variable domain (missing parts from reference TRBV28 and TRBJ2-2): DVKVTQSSRYLVKRTGEKVFLECVQDMDHENMFWYRQDPGLGLRLIYFSYDVKMKEKGDIPEGYSVSREKKERFSLILESASTNQTSMYLCASSFYFTGQANTGELFFGEGSRLTVL.

The rearrangement links TRBV11-2 to TRBJ1-1; TRBD1 might be the D (5 bases). This CDR3 is built from 15 residues. With 2 bases removed from V and 5 bases from J, the gap between germline ends came to 15 bases. Germline loops: CDR1 SGHAT, CDR2 FQNNGV. The CDR3 reads CASSLKGVGGTEAFF. The CDR3 nucleotides are TGTGCCAGCAGCTTAAAAGGGGTCGGGGGTACTGAAGCTTTCTTT.

The chain employs TRBV5-6 and TRBJ2-1; TRBD2 matches at 7 bases. Unmatched junction bases numbered 5, after V lost 2 bases and J lost 0 bases. Per the germline V gene, CDR1 is SGHDT and CDR2 is YYEEEE. The CDR3 spans 16 residues. DNA for the CDR3: TGTGCCAGCAGCTTATTAAGCGGGAACTCCTACAATGAGCAGTTCTTC. Translation: CASSLLSGNSYNEQFF.

In its sample, this clone was seen a few times. V is TRBV4-3 and J is TRBJ1-6; TRBD1 might be the D (6 bases). The V gene's germline CDR1 is LGHNA and CDR2 YSLEER. V was trimmed by 2 bases and J by 13 bases, leaving 15 bases between them. The CDR3 has 14 residues. This chain's CDR3 is CASSQTRGTPPLHF. In DNA form, the CDR3 reads TGCGCCAGCAGCCAAACCCGTGGGACACCGCCCCTCCACTTT.

This chain connects TRBV27 to TRBJ2-7; 10 bases line up with TRBD1. CDR3 length equals 16 residues. In germline, CDR1 is MNHEY, CDR2 SMNVEV (reference sequence). The V gene end was trimmed by 2 bases and the J gene end by 2 bases; junction bases not matched to a gene: 6. Written as DNA, the CDR3 is TGTGCCAGCAGTTTAATGTATGGGACAGGGGCCTACGAGCAGTACTTC. Encoded protein: CASSLMYGTGAYEQYF.